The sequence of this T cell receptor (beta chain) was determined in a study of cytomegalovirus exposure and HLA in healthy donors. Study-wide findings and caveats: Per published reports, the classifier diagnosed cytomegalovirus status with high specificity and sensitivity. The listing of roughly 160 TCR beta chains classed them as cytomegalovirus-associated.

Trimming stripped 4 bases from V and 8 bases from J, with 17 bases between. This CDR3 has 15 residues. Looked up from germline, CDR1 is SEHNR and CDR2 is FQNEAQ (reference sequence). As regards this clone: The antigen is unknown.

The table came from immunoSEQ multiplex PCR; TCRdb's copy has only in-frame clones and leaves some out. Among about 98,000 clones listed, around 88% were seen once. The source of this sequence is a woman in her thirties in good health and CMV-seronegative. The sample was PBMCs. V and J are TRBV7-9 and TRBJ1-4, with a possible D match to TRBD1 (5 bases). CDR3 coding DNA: TGTGCCAGCAGCTCCTTCAACAGGTTAGGGGAAAAACTGTTTTTT. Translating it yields CASSSFNRLGEKLFF.